This is a list of T cell receptor beta chains from one sample in a study of CD8+ T cells in alopecia areata. Assay used: immunoSEQ multiplex PCR; TCRdb lists only in-frame clones, some missing. Of some 180,000 clones in the sample, about 55% are singletons; the top ten hold approximately 11%. The sample in question was CD8+ T cells sorted from blood, obtained at week 24, from a patient treated with tofacitinib. The receptors stem from a human donor with alopecia areata. CDR3s include the opening cysteine and the closing phenylalanine or tryptophan. A D gene is named only where the DNA matches it firmly. A clone size is listed for some rows: how often the clone was seen (once, few, many), or a class if it is expanded.

d_call	v_call	j_call	clone_size	cdr3_nt	cdr3_aa
NA	TRBV11-2	TRBJ1-5	NA	TGTGCCAGCAGCTTAGGGGGGAACGGGATGAATCAGCCCCAGCATTTT	CASSLGGNGMNQPQHF
NA	TRBV30	TRBJ2-2	NA	TGTGCCTGGAGTTACGGCACCGGGGAGCTGTTTTTT	CAWSYGTGELFF
NA	TRBV13	TRBJ1-4	few	TGTGCCAGCAGCATCGGGCGGGCGGAGGGACTGTTTTTT	CASSIGRAEGLFF
NA	TRBV9	TRBJ1-1	NA	TGTGCCAGCAGCGACACCGCTATGAACACTGAAGCTTTCTTT	CASSDTAMNTEAFF
TRBD1	TRBV19	TRBJ2-6	once	TGTGCCAGTAGTATCGCGGGACAGGACTCTGGGGCCAACGTCCTGACTTTC	CASSIAGQDSGANVLTF
NA	TRBV10-3	TRBJ2-2	few	TGTGCCATCAGTGAGCCGGAACTCAACACCGGGGAGCTGTTTTTT	CAISEPELNTGELFF
TRBD1	TRBV29-1	TRBJ1-2	NA	TGCAGCGCCGACCACCCGACAGGGGGACATGGCTACACCTTC	CSADHPTGGHGYTF
NA	TRBV5-6	TRBJ2-7	NA	TGTGCCAGCAGCTTGGTAGGTGACGAGCAGTACTTC	CASSLVGDEQYF
NA	TRBV19	TRBJ2-7	NA	TGTGCCATCCCACCGCCCCGGGTAGCGGTGCAGTACTTC	CAIPPPRVAVQYF
NA	TRBV29-1	TRBJ1-2	few	TGCAGCGCCACTGGGGGCTATGGCTACACCTTC	CSATGGYGYTF
TRBD2	TRBV11-2	TRBJ2-3	NA	TGTGCCAGCGGCGAAGAAGCGGGATATACGCAGTATTTT	CASGEEAGYTQYF
NA	TRBV29-1	TRBJ2-6	few	TGCAGCGTTGAAGATCATCCGGGAGCAGGGGCCAACGTCCTGACTTTC	CSVEDHPGAGANVLTF
NA	TRBV7-3	TRBJ2-1	NA	TGTGCCAGCAGCTCAGCACATACTTCAGATGAGCAGTTCTTC	CASSSAHTSDEQFF
TRBD1	TRBV29-1	TRBJ2-7	few	TGCAGCGTTGAAGAATCGGGACAGGGGGCAGGGGAGCAGTACTTC	CSVEESGQGAGEQYF
NA	TRBV29-1	TRBJ1-3	once	TGCAGCGTTGGAACAGAGCCTGGAAACACCATATATTTT	CSVGTEPGNTIYF
NA	TRBV30	TRBJ2-7	few	TGTGCCTGGAGTGAGGGGCCGCTATACGAGCAGTACTTC	CAWSEGPLYEQYF
NA	TRBV5-4	TRBJ1-1	NA	TGTGCCAGCAGCGGGGGACCTATCACTGAAGCTTTCTTT	CASSGGPITEAFF
NA	TRBV29-1	TRBJ2-2	NA	TGCAGCGCCTTACAAGGGGGAGGAACCGGGGAGCTGTTTTTT	CSALQGGGTGELFF
NA	TRBV4-3	TRBJ2-7	NA	TGCGCCAGCAGCCAAGACCCCGACGGATTGGGCGAGCAGTACTTC	CASSQDPDGLGEQYF
NA	TRBV21-1	TRBJ2-4	few	TGTGCCAGCATCCCCTACTGGGACATTCAGTACTTC	CASIPYWDIQYF
NA	TRBV2	TRBJ2-7	NA	TGTGCCAGCACTAGGGGGGACGGCAGCTACGAGCAGTACTTC	CASTRGDGSYEQYF
NA	TRBV9	TRBJ1-2	NA	TGTGCCAGCAGCGTATCAGGGAATGGCTACACCTTC	CASSVSGNGYTF
NA	TRBV15	TRBJ1-5	NA	TGTGCCACCAGCAGAGAGTATAGTCAGCCCCAGCATTTT	CATSREYSQPQHF
NA	TRBV30	TRBJ1-2	NA	TGTGCCTGGAGTGGCCCCGAGGACTATGGCTACACCTTC	CAWSGPEDYGYTF
NA	TRBV6-6	TRBJ1-6	NA	TGTGCCAGCAGTTACGGTTTTGGTTCACCCCTCCACTTT	CASSYGFGSPLHF
NA	TRBV28	TRBJ2-5	NA	TGTGCCAGCAGTTTGGAAAACACATCCCTGAAAGAGACCCAGTACTTC	CASSLENTSLKETQYF
NA	TRBV7-6	TRBJ1-2	NA	TGTGCCAGCAGCTCCGAACCTACTAACTATGGCTACACCTTC	CASSSEPTNYGYTF
NA	TRBV6-6	TRBJ2-3	NA	TGTGCCAGCAGTTACACGTCAGCGGATATCACAGATACGCAGTATTTT	CASSYTSADITDTQYF
NA	TRBV29-1	TRBJ2-1	NA	TGCAGCGTTGAAGGGGGCGCGGACAATGAGCAGTTCTTC	CSVEGGADNEQFF
TRBD1	TRBV27	TRBJ1-1	NA	TGTGCCAGCAGTCTAACCGCGACAGGGAGGGCGGCTTTCTTT	CASSLTATGRAAFF
TRBD1	TRBV19	TRBJ1-5	NA	TGTGCCAGTAGACCGGTCCCGGGACAGGGGACCCAGCCCCAGCATTTT	CASRPVPGQGTQPQHF
NA	TRBV5-1	TRBJ1-2	NA	TGCGCCAGCAGCGGTGGGACCGGCCCTAATGGCTACACCTTC	CASSGGTGPNGYTF
NA	TRBV21-1	TRBJ1-2	NA	TGTGCCAGCAGCAAAAGGGGGGATTCCTATGGCTACACCTTC	CASSKRGDSYGYTF
TRBD1	TRBV30	TRBJ2-7	NA	TGTGCCTGGAGTCAAGGGATCGGACAGGGGGCCTCCTTTTACGAGCAGTACTTC	CAWSQGIGQGASFYEQYF
TRBD1	TRBV6-5	TRBJ1-5	NA	TGTGCCAGCAGCCAGGGACAGTCCCAGCCCCAGCATTTT	CASSQGQSQPQHF
NA	TRBV4-3	TRBJ1-6	NA	TGCGCCAGCAGCCAAGATCGGGGTTTTAATTCACCCCTCCACTTT	CASSQDRGFNSPLHF
NA	TRBV30	TRBJ1-2	once	TGTGCCTGGAGTGTACGGACAGACTATGGCTACACCTTC	CAWSVRTDYGYTF
TRBD1	TRBV5-6	TRBJ2-4	few	TGTGCCAGCAGCTTAGACAGGGCTCAGTACTTC	CASSLDRAQYF
NA	TRBV29-1	TRBJ2-3	NA	TGCAGCGTTGGAGCTGATTTCACAGATACGCAGTATTTT	CSVGADFTDTQYF
TRBD1	TRBV14	TRBJ1-6	few	TGTGCCAGCAGCCAAGACCCTCGGGACAGGGTGCACAATAATTCACCCCTCCACTTT	CASSQDPRDRVHNNSPLHF
TRBD2	TRBV6-5	TRBJ2-2	few	TGTGCCAGCAACTCCGGGGGGGCGAACACCGGGGAGCTGTTTTTT	CASNSGGANTGELFF
NA	TRBV6-1	TRBJ2-2	NA	TGTGCCAGCAGTCCGGGACCAGACTCCGGGGAGCTGTTTTTT	CASSPGPDSGELFF
TRBD1	TRBV27	TRBJ1-2	NA	TGTGCCAGCGCGGACAGGGTTGGCTACACCTTC	CASADRVGYTF
NA	TRBV30	TRBJ2-1	NA	TGTGCCTGGAGTGTACTCGGGAAAACTTTGGGGAATGAGCAGTTCTTC	CAWSVLGKTLGNEQFF
NA	TRBV11-2	TRBJ2-3	NA	TGTGCCAGCAGCTTTGTATCCGGGGATACGCAGTATTTT	CASSFVSGDTQYF
TRBD2	TRBV7-3	TRBJ2-1	NA	TGTGCCAGCAGCTGGAGCGGGGGCTCCTACAATGAGCAGTTCTTC	CASSWSGGSYNEQFF
NA	TRBV11-1	TRBJ1-1	NA	TGTGCCAGCAGCCTCGGGACAACTGAAGCTTTCTTT	CASSLGTTEAFF